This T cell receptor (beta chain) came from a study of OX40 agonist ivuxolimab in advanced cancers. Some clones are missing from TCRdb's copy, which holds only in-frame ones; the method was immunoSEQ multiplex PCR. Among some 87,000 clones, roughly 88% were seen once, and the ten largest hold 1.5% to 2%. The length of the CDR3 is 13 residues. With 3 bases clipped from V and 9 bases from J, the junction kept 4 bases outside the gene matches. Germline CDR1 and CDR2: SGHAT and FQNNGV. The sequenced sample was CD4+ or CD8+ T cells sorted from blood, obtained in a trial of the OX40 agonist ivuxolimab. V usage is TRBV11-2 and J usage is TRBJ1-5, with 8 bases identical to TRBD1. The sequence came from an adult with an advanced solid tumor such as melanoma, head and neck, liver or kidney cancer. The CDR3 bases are TGTGCCAGCAGCTTCGACAGGGGTAGGCCCCAGCATTTT. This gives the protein CASSFDRGRPQHF.